The present TCR beta chain was sequenced within a study of blood T cell repertoires in COVID-19. In the study overall: The study drew acute and convalescent COVID-19 samples from the United States, Italy and Spain.

V dropped 8 bases and J dropped 0; count of bases not matched to a gene: 9. Germline V gives CDR1 MNHEY, CDR2 SMNVEV (reference sequence). The CDR3 length is 16 residues. In the study's own analysis: By means of reference gene primer amplification, nucleated cell counts were estimated. The method was immunoSEQ multiplex PCR; TCRdb's version includes in-frame clones alone and lacks a portion of them. From that table come the V and J calls and clone size; the DNA was used to work out D and trimming. The sample gives 52,000 or so clones, 88% of which show up once; around 8% is in the top ten. The sequenced sample was peripheral blood. The gene calls are TRBV27 and TRBJ2-7; TRBD2 aligns across 11 bases. This TCR came from a man between 60 and 75 years old with active COVID-19. The CDR3 reads CASRRGLAEFSYEQYF. The CDR3 bases are TGTGCCAGCCGGCGGGGACTAGCGGAATTCTCCTACGAGCAGTACTTC.